The present T cell receptor (beta chain) was sequenced within a study of T cells in tuberculosis (dated by TCRdb to the late 2010s). A note on the overall study: To characterize T cells specific for the mycobacterial lipid antigen glucose monomycolate (GMM), the study used CD1B tetramers together with high-throughput TCR immunosequencing. IGRA-negative adolescents, IGRA-positive adolescents with latent tuberculosis and adults with active tuberculosis, more than 9 per group, were compared in a South African clinical cohort.

TCR libraries were generated with the immunoSEQ multiplex PCR assay, using TCR-beta and/or TCR-alpha/delta assays for each sample. The amplified TCR libraries were sequenced on the Illumina high-throughput platform. For the original study's pipeline: Clustering and dimensionality reduction relied on pairwise TCRdist distances among GMM-specific receptors from T cells that were either sorted ex vivo or expanded in vitro. Each clinical repertoire was assigned a mean NN-distance score, defined as the average TCRdist to the nearest 10% of tetramer-positive reference sequences. GEM TCR motif frequency was calculated as the fraction of unique TCRs that matched known GEM sequences in V/J usage and CDR3 length. Linear discriminant analysis with leave-one-out cross-validation, implemented in scikit-learn, was used to classify active tuberculosis. TCRdb's version of the immuneACCESS table is confined to in-frame rearrangements and falls short of the full clone set. An unresolved V gene accounts for under half of the shortfall where checked; the remainder is of unknown origin. The DNA gave D and trimming, while V, J and clone size come from that table. Counted in this sample were over 40,000 clones; 95% of them appeared once. 3% to 4.5% of the sample comes from the top ten.

At study entry, a tuberculin skin test and the QuantiFERON-TB GOLD In-Tube IGRA were used to screen adolescents for latent tuberculosis infection. Immunosequencing was performed on unsorted cryopreserved PBMC, with 95,000 to 100,000 T cells per clinical donor covered on average. Eleven high schools in the Worcester region of the Western Cape, South Africa, served as enrollment sites for adolescents aged 12 to 18 years. Ten or so M. tuberculosis-infected adolescents and roughly ten uninfected adolescents were selected, with the two groups matched for age and sex. Adolescent PBMC were isolated from freshly drawn heparinized blood by density centrifugation and cryopreserved. This clone was seen a single time. Its antigen is not yet known. Within one base of it there is no much larger clone, and no base qualities were kept. After removal of 8 bases from V and 9 bases from J, the junction retains 9 bases not matched to a gene. Its CDR3 holds 13 amino acids, cysteine through phenylalanine. Only the CDR3 portion is preserved as DNA: 39 bases, with reading frame beginning at the first base. In the germline V gene, CDR1 corresponds to ENHRY and CDR2 to SYGVKD.

What the work shows at the level of the full study, not this receptor alone: Smaller mean NN-distances to GMM-specific TCRs were observed in active tuberculosis TCR-alpha repertoires than in IGRA-negative controls, suggesting clonal expansion of GMM-specific TCRs. Clinical samples were selected based on the availability of cryopreserved specimens, with adults included as active tuberculosis cases and adolescents included as controls. Smaller NN-distances were partly driven by shorter CDR3-alpha lengths in active tuberculosis patients, and statistical significance was not reached for the TCR-beta difference. With the diverse GMM-specific repertoire as input, a classifier achieved roughly 87% accuracy (AUROC about 0.9), whereas GEM motif frequencies as input gave 55% to 75% accuracy.

This receptor chain uses TRBV10-3 and TRBJ2-1, with TRBD1 identical over 8 junction bases. The sequenced sample consisted of PBMCs. This receptor was obtained from a donor aged 10 to 29 with latent tuberculosis or without tuberculosis infection. The CDR3 in this case is CAIEGQASSEQFF. The nucleotide sequence is TGTGCCATCGAGGGACAGGCCTCGAGTGAGCAGTTCTTC.